These T cell receptor beta chains were read from a single sample in a study of glioma-infiltrating T cells after dendritic cell vaccination. Method: immunoSEQ multiplex PCR; TCRdb's copy keeps in-frame clones and lacks some. Altogether over 90,000 clones are present, 65% to 85% being singletons, with the ten largest covering roughly 5.3%. This sample comprised blood, obtained after dendritic cell vaccination. Receptor source: a human donor with glioblastoma. Each CDR3 is given with its conserved first and last residue. Fields, in order: D gene, V gene, clone size, J gene, CDR3 protein, CDR3 DNA. The D gene is left open where the match is weak. Part of the rows lack a size; the others show once, few, many or a class for expanded clones.

d_gene: TRBD2
v_gene: TRBV18
abundance: .
j_gene: TRBJ2-7
CDR3aa: CASSPVLAGLNPYEQYF
CDR3nt: TGTGCCAGCTCACCAGTGCTAGCGGGGCTAAACCCCTACGAGCAGTACTTC

d_gene: .
v_gene: TRBV7-9
abundance: .
j_gene: TRBJ2-1
CDR3aa: CASSLSGSSSYNEQFF
CDR3nt: TGTGCCAGCAGCTTATCTGGTTCGAGCTCCTACAATGAGCAGTTCTTC

d_gene: .
v_gene: TRBV11-2
abundance: once
j_gene: TRBJ2-2
CDR3aa: CADRQASGTGELFF
CDR3nt: TGTGCCGACCGACAGGCGTCGGGCACCGGGGAGCTGTTTTTT

d_gene: TRBD1
v_gene: TRBV7-3
abundance: .
j_gene: TRBJ1-2
CDR3aa: CASSSGQGKGYTF
CDR3nt: TGTGCCAGCAGCTCCGGACAGGGGAAAGGCTACACCTTC

d_gene: TRBD2
v_gene: TRBV7-3
abundance: .
j_gene: TRBJ2-3
CDR3aa: CASSPGLAGGTQYF
CDR3nt: TGTGCCAGCAGCCCGGGACTAGCGGGAGGAACGCAGTATTTT

d_gene: .
v_gene: TRBV5-1
abundance: .
j_gene: TRBJ2-5
CDR3aa: CASRHPNRGGVETQYF
CDR3nt: TGCGCCAGCAGGCATCCCAACAGGGGAGGAGTGGAGACCCAGTACTTC

d_gene: .
v_gene: TRBV11-2
abundance: .
j_gene: TRBJ2-7
CDR3aa: CASSKFEVPYEQYF
CDR3nt: TGTGCCAGCAGTAAATTCGAGGTTCCGTACGAGCAGTACTTC

d_gene: .
v_gene: TRBV6-6
abundance: .
j_gene: TRBJ1-1
CDR3aa: CASRKNSRDTNTEAFF
CDR3nt: TGTGCCAGCAGGAAAAATTCCCGGGACACAAACACTGAAGCTTTCTTT

d_gene: TRBD1
v_gene: TRBV28
abundance: .
j_gene: TRBJ1-2
CDR3aa: CASSPEDPGQGDGYTF
CDR3nt: TGTGCCAGCAGTCCGGAGGACCCGGGACAGGGAGATGGCTACACCTTC

d_gene: TRBD1
v_gene: TRBV2
abundance: .
j_gene: TRBJ1-1
CDR3aa: CASTVTGATITEAFF
CDR3nt: TGTGCCAGCACCGTTACAGGGGCGACGATCACTGAAGCTTTCTTT

d_gene: TRBD2
v_gene: TRBV19
abundance: few
j_gene: TRBJ2-1
CDR3aa: CAVRRVAGEHNEQFF
CDR3nt: TGTGCCGTTCGGAGGGTAGCGGGAGAACACAATGAGCAGTTCTTC

d_gene: .
v_gene: TRBV7-6
abundance: .
j_gene: TRBJ1-1
CDR3aa: CASSLGPLNTEAFF
CDR3nt: TGTGCCAGCAGCTTAGGGCCTTTGAACACTGAAGCTTTCTTT

d_gene: .
v_gene: TRBV30
abundance: .
j_gene: TRBJ1-2
CDR3aa: CAWSEWADTGYTF
CDR3nt: TGTGCCTGGAGTGAGTGGGCAGACACTGGCTACACCTTC

d_gene: .
v_gene: TRBV7-9
abundance: few
j_gene: TRBJ2-7
CDR3aa: CASSLGVNEQYF
CDR3nt: TGTGCCAGCAGCTTAGGTGTAAACGAGCAGTACTTC

d_gene: .
v_gene: TRBV6-5
abundance: .
j_gene: TRBJ2-6
CDR3aa: CASRKGAGANVLTF
CDR3nt: TGTGCCAGCAGAAAGGGGGCTGGGGCCAACGTCCTGACTTTC

d_gene: .
v_gene: TRBV28
abundance: many
j_gene: TRBJ1-3
CDR3aa: CASRTDTSGNTIYF
CDR3nt: TGTGCCAGCAGGACCGACACCTCTGGAAACACCATATATTTT

d_gene: .
v_gene: TRBV5-1
abundance: .
j_gene: TRBJ2-2
CDR3aa: CASSLEGPRDTGELFF
CDR3nt: TGCGCCAGCAGCTTGGAGGGGCCCAGGGACACCGGGGAGCTGTTTTTT